These 19 T cell receptor beta chains were sequenced from one sample in a study of cytomegalovirus exposure and HLA in healthy donors. PCR was performed using 60 Vbeta and 13 Jbeta primers. The data were produced by immunoSEQ multiplex PCR, yet TCRdb's version contains in-frame clones alone and is incomplete. This sample has over 90,000 clones, with roughly 70% found just once. The sequenced material came from PBMCs. The receptor set was obtained from a woman aged 50 to 65 in good health and CMV-seropositive.

The chain has TRBV7-2 and TRBJ2-1, with 10 bases lining up with TRBD2. V lost 3 bases and J lost 9; bases outside the gene matches: 5. This CDR3 spans 14 amino acids. The germline CDR1 and CDR2 sequences are SGHTA and FQGNSA. The CDR3 here is CASSFLAGVTEQFF. CDR3 nucleotides: TGTGCCAGCAGCTTCCTAGCGGGAGTAACTGAGCAGTTCTTC.

V and J are TRBV28 and TRBJ2-3; the D gene is possibly TRBD1 (5 bases). V lost 3 bases and J lost 4, with 14 bases in between. The CDR3 has 15 residues. Germline values: CDR1 MDHEN, CDR2 SYDVKM. Here the CDR3 reads CASSLVGLKADTQYF. The CDR3 DNA reads as TGTGCCAGCAGTTTGGTGGGGCTTAAGGCAGATACGCAGTATTTT.

V is TRBV4-1 and J is TRBJ1-5; unclear D gene. V was clipped by 4 bases and J by 3 bases, with 13 bases between them. The V gene's germline CDR1 is MGHRA and CDR2 YSYEKL. The CDR3 contains 15 residues. The CDR3 is CASSLSSANNQPQHF. CDR3 coding DNA: TGCGCCAGCAGCCTTTCGAGTGCCAACAATCAGCCCCAGCATTTT.

Written as DNA, the CDR3 is TGTGCCATCAGTGGATATGGGACTAGCGGGAATTATGAGCAGTTCTTC. It encodes CAISGYGTSGNYEQFF. The rearrangement joins TRBV10-3 to TRBJ2-1, with 13 bases identical to TRBD2. The CDR3 has 16 residues. V lost 4 bases, J lost 8 bases, and 8 bases stayed unmatched. Germline lookup yields CDR1 ENHRY and CDR2 SYGVKD.

The rearrangement links TRBV2 to TRBJ2-7, with 10 positions matching TRBD2. The CDR3 totals 14 residues. V lost 6 bases and J lost 1; bases outside the gene matches: 3. The germline CDR1 and CDR2 sequences are SNHLY and FYNNEI. CDR3 nucleotides: TGTGCCAGCAGCTGGACTAGCGGTTCCTACGAGCAGTACTTC. This translates into CASSWTSGSYEQYF.

V gene TRBV2 combines with J gene TRBJ2-1, with TRBD2 identical over 13 bases. Losses at the gene ends were 5 bases for V and 6 bases for J; bases not matched to a gene: 7. Looked up from germline, CDR1 is SNHLY and CDR2 is FYNNEI. The CDR3 is 16 amino acids. The CDR3: CASSPRTSGRVNEQFF. Here the CDR3 DNA reads TGTGCCAGCAGTCCCAGGACTAGCGGGAGAGTCAATGAGCAGTTCTTC.

The chain links TRBV19 to TRBJ1-3; TRBD1 is a possible D gene (6 bases). CDR1 LNHDA and CDR2 SQIVND come from the germline V gene (reference sequence). Trimming pared 6 bases from V and 0 bases from J, leaving 12 bases between. The CDR3 is made up of 15 amino acids. The CDR3 coding sequence is TGTGCCAGTAGACTGGACAGTTCCTCTGGAAACACCATATATTTT. As protein: CASRLDSSSGNTIYF.

J is TRBJ2-2 and V is TRBV7-8, with a tentative D call TRBD2 (5 bases). The CDR3 length is 18 residues. Deletions cut 2 bases from V and 2 bases from J, with 18 bases between. The V gene's germline CDR1 is SGHVS and CDR2 FQNEAQ. CDR3 amino acids: CASSLYSVALINTGELFF. Written as DNA, the CDR3 is TGTGCCAGCAGCTTATATAGCGTAGCTCTTATAAACACCGGGGAGCTGTTTTTT.

The genes are TRBV5-1 and TRBJ1-4, with D unresolved. Trimming pared 5 bases from V and 4 bases from J, leaving 15 bases between. CDR1 SGHRS and CDR2 YFSETQ come from the germline V gene. This CDR3 is 15 amino acids long. This CDR3 is CASSEGKGVNEKLFF. The CDR3 DNA sequence: TGCGCCAGCAGTGAGGGAAAGGGAGTTAATGAAAAACTGTTTTTT.

The chain has TRBV4-1 and TRBJ1-2; 11 bases are a match to TRBD1. The CDR3 is 15 amino acids. Trimming cost V 1 base and J 5 bases; bases outside gene matches: 3. Germline assignment: CDR1 MGHRA and CDR2 YSYEKL. The CDR3 region has the DNA TGCGCCAGCAGCCAAGGGACAGGGGGCTTTTATGGCTACACCTTC. Its protein is CASSQGTGGFYGYTF.

The chain carries TRBV18 and TRBJ1-1; D not resolved. V lost 2 bases and J 3 bases, leaving 10 bases between the germline ends. Germline values: CDR1 KGHSH, CDR2 LQKENI. The CDR3 runs 14 residues. The DNA of the CDR3 is TGTGCCAGCTCACCAAGGCGAGGAGACACTGAAGCTTTCTTT. The encoded protein is CASSPRRGDTEAFF.

V and J are TRBV13 and TRBJ1-1; 7 bases are a match to TRBD1. V lost 4 bases to trimming and J lost 4 bases; unmatched junction nucleotides: 6. CDR1 and CDR2 (germline): PRHDT, FYEKMQ (reference sequence). The CDR3 spans 14 residues. CDR3 nucleotide sequence: TGTGCCAGCAGCTCCAGACAGGGAGTCACTGAAGCTTTCTTT. The encoded protein is CASSSRQGVTEAFF.

V gene TRBV7-9 combines with J gene TRBJ2-7, with TRBD1 identical over 7 bases. The CDR3 is 14 amino acids. Trimming cost V 4 bases and J 3 bases; bases outside gene matches: 6. Germline CDR1 is SEHNR and CDR2 is FQNEAQ (reference sequence). The CDR3 DNA reads as TGTGCCAGCAGCTCAGGACAGGTGAACTACGAGCAGTACTTC. Translating it yields CASSSGQVNYEQYF.

This chain uses TRBV19 with TRBJ1-1, with D possibly TRBD1 on 5 matching bases. V was shortened by 6 bases and J by 1 base, with 15 bases between the two germline ends. The CDR3 has 15 residues. Germline CDR1 is LNHDA and CDR2 is SQIVND (reference sequence). The CDR3 is CASREPRRGNTEAFF. For the CDR3, the DNA is TGTGCCAGTAGGGAGCCCCGGAGGGGGAACACTGAAGCTTTCTTT.

The genes are TRBV6-5 and TRBJ1-1; 7 bases fit TRBD1. The V gene end was trimmed by 2 bases and the J gene end by 4 bases; junction bases not matched to a gene: 4. CDR3 length: 14 amino acids. From germline, CDR1 is MNHEY and CDR2 SVGAGI. The DNA of the CDR3 is TGTGCCAGCAGTTACCCAGGGGGGCTCACTGAAGCTTTCTTT. Encoded protein: CASSYPGGLTEAFF.

This chain joins TRBV19 and TRBJ2-7; D might be TRBD2 (6 bases). The CDR3 spans 12 residues. In germline, CDR1 is LNHDA, CDR2 SQIVND (reference sequence). The V end was cut by 10 bases, the J end by 4 bases, with 14 bases between. CDR3 amino acids: CATRGSVYEQYF. The CDR3 DNA is TGTGCCACCCGGGGGTCGGTATACGAGCAGTACTTC.

The V and J genes are TRBV18 and TRBJ2-3, with D possibly matching TRBD2 (5 bases). The germline CDR1 and CDR2 sequences are KGHSH and LQKENI. The CDR3 has 15 residues. V shed 2 bases and J shed 2 bases, with 11 bases lying between them. The CDR3 DNA reads TGTGCCAGCTCACCAAACGGGGTAATCACAGATACGCAGTATTTT. Protein product: CASSPNGVITDTQYF.

The J gene is TRBJ1-6, the V gene TRBV5-4; weak D call: TRBD1 (5 bases). The germline CDR1 and CDR2 sequences are SGHNT and YYREEE (reference sequence). The V end lost 4 bases, the J end lost 3 bases, and 11 bases lay between the germline ends. CDR3 size: 15 residues. The CDR3 sequence is CASSPGQGYNSPLHF. Here the CDR3 DNA reads TGTGCCAGCAGCCCCGGGCAGGGCTATAATTCACCCCTCCACTTT.

The chain has TRBV20-1 and TRBJ2-7, with TRBD1 as a possible D gene (6 bases). Germline V CDR1 and CDR2: DFQATT, SNEGSKA (reference sequence). The CDR3 runs to 11 residues. With 6 bases removed from V and 5 bases from J, the gap between germline ends came to 11 bases. This CDR3 reads CSAPQGNEQYF. The CDR3 nucleotides are TGCAGTGCCCCACAGGGAAACGAGCAGTACTTC.